These T cell receptor beta chains were read from a single sample in a study of shared clonotypes between healthy human individuals. TCRdb keeps only in-frame clones here, not all; method: immunoSEQ multiplex PCR. The sample gives under 1,100,000 clones, 60% to 80% of which show up once; about 1.5% is in the top ten. The material sequenced was memory CD4+ T cells sorted from blood. These receptors originate from a man aged 18 to 35 in good health. Each CDR3 is given with its conserved first and last residue. Size values are once, few and many counts, or a class for expanded clones, and some rows have none.

>TRBV28|-|TRBJ1-4
CASTGPNEKLFF
>TRBV10-2|-|TRBJ2-7
CASSLGYEQYF
>TRBV19|-|TRBJ1-2
CASSIGGTFGYTF
>TRBV10-2|many|TRBJ2-7
CASTTDRGSPEQYF
>TRBV6-5|-|TRBJ1-6
CASSYNPRSSPLHF
>TRBV7-2|-|TRBJ1-6
CASSFRVADSPLHF
>TRBV19|-|TRBJ2-7
CASSRAGAGLERYEQYF
>TRBV5-1|-|TRBJ2-1
CASSLGSSYNEQFF
>TRBV19|-|TRBJ1-6
CASRGAREYNSPLHF
>TRBV4-1|-|TRBJ1-1
CASSPRSEAGSLGNTEAFF
>TRBV10-3|-|TRBJ2-1
CATRKDLAGGHNEQFF
>TRBV2|few|TRBJ1-6
CASSDPSSYNSPLHF
>TRBV28|-|TRBJ2-6
CASSLEGLGANVLTF
>TRBV6-5|-|TRBJ2-7
CASSWVLTGDLYEQYF
>TRBV11-2|-|TRBJ2-5
CASTHLAGAGNQETQYF
>TRBV29-1|-|TRBJ2-1
CSVLRGINEQFF
>TRBV7-2|once|TRBJ2-5
CASSLAGQTQYF
>TRBV9|-|TRBJ1-6
CASSERGQGNSPLHF
>TRBV28|-|-
CASSLGYEQYF
>TRBV28|-|TRBJ1-3
CASSLGGIAGNTIYF
>TRBV7-8|-|TRBJ1-5
CASSSPGGGSNQPQHF
>TRBV28|once|TRBJ1-3
CASSSSWDRSGNTIYF
>TRBV28|-|TRBJ2-5
CASSLPGRRDQETQYF
>TRBV25-1|-|TRBJ2-1
CASRGDRGGDNEQFF
>TRBV7-2|-|TRBJ2-1
CASSTASGGYNEQFF
>TRBV7-8|-|TRBJ1-1
CASSPVRATEAFF
>TRBV29-1|-|TRBJ2-1
CSVPGLANNEQFF
>TRBV19|-|TRBJ1-2
CASSMNNYGYTF
>TRBV5-1|once|TRBJ2-3
CASSLGVSTDTQYF
>TRBV15|-|TRBJ2-1
CATSRGGSSYNEQFF
>TRBV2|-|TRBJ1-1
CASSDERMNTEAFF
>TRBV6-6|-|TRBJ2-7
CATSRVLYEQYF
>TRBV6-5|-|TRBJ2-3
CASSYTGRDTQYF
>TRBV7-6|once|TRBJ2-3
CASSFGLYTDTQYF
>TRBV5-6|-|TRBJ2-1
CASTPGAGGRVEQFF
>TRBV30|-|TRBJ1-4
CAWSAGTGVHEKLFF
>TRBV7-9|-|TRBJ2-1
CASSLTGSSNEQFF